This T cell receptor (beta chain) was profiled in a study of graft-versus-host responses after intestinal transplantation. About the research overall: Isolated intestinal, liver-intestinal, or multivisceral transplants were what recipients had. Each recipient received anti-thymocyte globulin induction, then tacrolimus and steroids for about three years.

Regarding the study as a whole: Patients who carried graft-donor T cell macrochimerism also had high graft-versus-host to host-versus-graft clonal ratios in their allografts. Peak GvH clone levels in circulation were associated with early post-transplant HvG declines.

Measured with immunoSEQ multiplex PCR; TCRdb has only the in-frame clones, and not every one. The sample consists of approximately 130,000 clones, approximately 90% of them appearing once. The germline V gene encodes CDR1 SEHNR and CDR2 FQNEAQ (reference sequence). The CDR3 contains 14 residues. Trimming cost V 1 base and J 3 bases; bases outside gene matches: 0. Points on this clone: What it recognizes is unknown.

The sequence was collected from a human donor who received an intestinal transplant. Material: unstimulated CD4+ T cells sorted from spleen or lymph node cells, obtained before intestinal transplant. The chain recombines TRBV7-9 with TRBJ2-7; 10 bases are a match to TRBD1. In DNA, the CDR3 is TGTGCCAGCAGCTTAGGGGACAGGGGCTACGAGCAGTACTTC. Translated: CASSLGDRGYEQYF.